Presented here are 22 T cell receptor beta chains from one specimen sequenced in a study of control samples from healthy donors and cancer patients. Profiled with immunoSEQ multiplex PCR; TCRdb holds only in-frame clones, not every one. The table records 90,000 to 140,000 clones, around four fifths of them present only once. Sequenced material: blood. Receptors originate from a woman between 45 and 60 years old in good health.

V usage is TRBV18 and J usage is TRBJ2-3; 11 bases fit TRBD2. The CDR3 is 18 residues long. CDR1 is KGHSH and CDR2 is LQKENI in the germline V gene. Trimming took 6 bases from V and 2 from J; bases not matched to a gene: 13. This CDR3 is CASSQKAGTSGFTDTQYF. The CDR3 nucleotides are TGTGCCAGCTCTCAAAAAGCCGGGACTAGCGGTTTCACAGATACGCAGTATTTT.

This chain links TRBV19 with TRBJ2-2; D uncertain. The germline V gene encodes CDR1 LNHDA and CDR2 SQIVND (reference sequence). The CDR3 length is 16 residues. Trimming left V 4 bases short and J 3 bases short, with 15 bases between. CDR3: CASSTWSRVDTGELFF. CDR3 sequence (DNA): TGTGCCAGTAGTACGTGGTCAAGGGTGGACACCGGGGAGCTGTTTTTT.

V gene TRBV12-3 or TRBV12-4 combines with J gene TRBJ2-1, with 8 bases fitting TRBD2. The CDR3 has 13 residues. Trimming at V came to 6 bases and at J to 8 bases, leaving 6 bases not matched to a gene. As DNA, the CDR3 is TGTGCCAGCAGAGACTATAGCGGGGATGAGCAGTTCTTC. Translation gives CASRDYSGDEQFF.

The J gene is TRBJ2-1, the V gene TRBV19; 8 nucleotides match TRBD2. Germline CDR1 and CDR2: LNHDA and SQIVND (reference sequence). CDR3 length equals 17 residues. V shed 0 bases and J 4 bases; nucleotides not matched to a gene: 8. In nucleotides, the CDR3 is TGTGCCAGTAGTATAGATCAAGCGGGAGTTACATACAATGAGCAGTTCTTC. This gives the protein CASSIDQAGVTYNEQFF.

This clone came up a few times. CDR3 nucleotides: TGTGCCAGCAGCCCCTCAGGTGGGGGAAACTATGGCTACACCTTC. Protein product: CASSPSGGGNYGYTF. The genes are TRBV7-6 and TRBJ1-2; tentative D call: TRBD1 (5 bases). There are 15 residues in the CDR3. Trimming cost V 5 bases and J 2 bases, with 15 bases left between them. The germline gives CDR1 SGHVS, CDR2 FNYEAQ.

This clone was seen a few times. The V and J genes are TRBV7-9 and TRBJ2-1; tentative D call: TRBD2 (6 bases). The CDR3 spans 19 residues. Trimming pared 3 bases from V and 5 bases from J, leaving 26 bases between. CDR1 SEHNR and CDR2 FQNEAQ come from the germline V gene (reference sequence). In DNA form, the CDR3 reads TGTGCCAGCAGCTTGGGGGGTAGCGGAAGGAGCGACCAGAACAATGAGCAGTTCTTC. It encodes CASSLGGSGRSDQNNEQFF.

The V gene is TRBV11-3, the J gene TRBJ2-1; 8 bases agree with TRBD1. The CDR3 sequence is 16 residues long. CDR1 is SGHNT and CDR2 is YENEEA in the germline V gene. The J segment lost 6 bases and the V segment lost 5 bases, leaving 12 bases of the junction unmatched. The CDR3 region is CASSLLGQGAINEQFF. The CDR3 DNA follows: TGTGCCAGCAGCCTCCTTGGGCAGGGGGCGATCAATGAGCAGTTCTTC.

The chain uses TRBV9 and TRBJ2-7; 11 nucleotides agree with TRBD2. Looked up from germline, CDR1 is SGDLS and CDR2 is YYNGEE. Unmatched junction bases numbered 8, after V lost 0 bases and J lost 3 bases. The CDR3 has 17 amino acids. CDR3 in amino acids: CASSVELAGASRYEQYF. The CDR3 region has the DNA TGTGCCAGCAGCGTAGAACTAGCGGGGGCTTCTCGCTACGAGCAGTACTTC. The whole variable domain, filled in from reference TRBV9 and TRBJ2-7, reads DSGVTQTPKHLITATGQRVTLRCSPRSGDLSVYWYQQSLDQGLQFLIQYYNGEERAKGNILERFSAQQFPDLHSELNLSSLELGDSALYFCASSVELAGASRYEQYFGPGTRLTVT.

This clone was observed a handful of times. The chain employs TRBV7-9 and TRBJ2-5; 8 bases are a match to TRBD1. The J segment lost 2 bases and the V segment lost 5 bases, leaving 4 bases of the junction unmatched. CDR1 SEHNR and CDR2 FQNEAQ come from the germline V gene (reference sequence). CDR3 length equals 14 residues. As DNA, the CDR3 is TGTGCCAGCAGCAGAGGGACAGGTCAAGAGACCCAGTACTTC. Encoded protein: CASSRGTGQETQYF.

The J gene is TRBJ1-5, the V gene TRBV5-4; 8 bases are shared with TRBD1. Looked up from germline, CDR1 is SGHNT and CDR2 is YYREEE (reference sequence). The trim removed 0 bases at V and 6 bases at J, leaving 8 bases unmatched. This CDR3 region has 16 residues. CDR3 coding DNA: TGTGCCAGCAGCTTGGGTGGGCAGGGGGCCGGTCAGCCCCAGCATTTT. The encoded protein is CASSLGGQGAGQPQHF.

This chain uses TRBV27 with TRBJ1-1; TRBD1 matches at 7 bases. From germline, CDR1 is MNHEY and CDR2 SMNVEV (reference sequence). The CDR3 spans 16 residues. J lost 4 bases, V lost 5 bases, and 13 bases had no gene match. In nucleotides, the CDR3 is TGTGCCAGCAGTCCCAGGGGGGGGACTGGAGGCACTGAAGCTTTCTTT. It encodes CASSPRGGTGGTEAFF.

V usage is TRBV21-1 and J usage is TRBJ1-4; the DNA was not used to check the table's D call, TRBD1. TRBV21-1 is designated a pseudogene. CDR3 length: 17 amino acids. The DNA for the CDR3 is TGTGCCAGCAGCAGAACCGGGACAGGGGGCGATCGTGAAAAACTGTTTTTT. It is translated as CASSRTGTGGDREKLFF.

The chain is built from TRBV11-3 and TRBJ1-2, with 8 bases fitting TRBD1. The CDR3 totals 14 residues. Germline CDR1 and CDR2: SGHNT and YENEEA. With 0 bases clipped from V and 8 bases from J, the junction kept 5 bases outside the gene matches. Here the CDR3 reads CASSLDRSGGGYTF. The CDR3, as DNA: TGTGCCAGCAGCTTAGATCGTTCAGGGGGCGGCTACACCTTC.

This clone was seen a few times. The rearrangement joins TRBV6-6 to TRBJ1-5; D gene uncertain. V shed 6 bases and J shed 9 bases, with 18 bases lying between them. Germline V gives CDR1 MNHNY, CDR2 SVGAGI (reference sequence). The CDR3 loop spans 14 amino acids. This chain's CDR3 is CASRPVDILRPQHF. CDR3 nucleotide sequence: TGTGCCAGCAGACCTGTCGACATACTTCGGCCCCAGCATTTT.

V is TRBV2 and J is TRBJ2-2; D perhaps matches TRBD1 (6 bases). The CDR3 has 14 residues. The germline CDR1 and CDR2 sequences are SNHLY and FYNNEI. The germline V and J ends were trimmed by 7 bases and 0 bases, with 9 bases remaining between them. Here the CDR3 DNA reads TGTGCCAGCACAAAGGGGGCGAACACCGGGGAGCTGTTTTTT. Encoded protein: CASTKGANTGELFF.

The CDR3 sequence: CASRSGGGNQPQHF. CDR3 DNA: TGTGCCAGCCGAAGCGGCGGTGGCAATCAGCCCCAGCATTTT. V usage is TRBV19 and J usage is TRBJ1-5, with unresolved D. This CDR3 comprises 14 residues. V was clipped by 9 bases and J by 2 bases, with 14 bases between them. CDR1 is LNHDA and CDR2 is SQIVND in the germline V gene (reference sequence).

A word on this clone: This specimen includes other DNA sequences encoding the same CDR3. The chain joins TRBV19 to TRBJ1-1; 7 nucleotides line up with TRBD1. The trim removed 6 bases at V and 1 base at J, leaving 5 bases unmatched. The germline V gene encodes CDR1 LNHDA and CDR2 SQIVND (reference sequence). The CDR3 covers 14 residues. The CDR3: CASSPTGWNTEAFF. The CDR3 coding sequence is TGTGCCAGTAGCCCGACAGGGTGGAACACTGAAGCTTTCTTT. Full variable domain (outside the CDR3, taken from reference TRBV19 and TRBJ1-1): DGGITQSPKYLFRKEGQNVTLSCEQNLNHDAMYWYRQDPGQGLRLIYYSQIVNDFQKGDIAEGYSVSREKKESFPLTVTSAQKNPTAFYLCASSPTGWNTEAFFGQGTRLTVV.

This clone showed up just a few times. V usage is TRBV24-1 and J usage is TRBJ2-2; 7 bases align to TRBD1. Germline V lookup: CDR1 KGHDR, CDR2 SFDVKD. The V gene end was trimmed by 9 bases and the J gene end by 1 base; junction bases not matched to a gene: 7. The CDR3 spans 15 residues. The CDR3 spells CATEGRQGNTGELFF. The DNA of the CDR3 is TGTGCCACCGAGGGTAGACAGGGGAACACCGGGGAGCTGTTTTTT.

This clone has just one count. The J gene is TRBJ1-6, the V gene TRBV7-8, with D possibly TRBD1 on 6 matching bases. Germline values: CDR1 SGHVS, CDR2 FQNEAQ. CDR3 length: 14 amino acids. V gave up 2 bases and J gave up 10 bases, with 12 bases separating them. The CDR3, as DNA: TGTGCCAGCAGCTTACCAGGGGACTGGTCACCCCTCCACTTT. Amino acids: CASSLPGDWSPLHF.

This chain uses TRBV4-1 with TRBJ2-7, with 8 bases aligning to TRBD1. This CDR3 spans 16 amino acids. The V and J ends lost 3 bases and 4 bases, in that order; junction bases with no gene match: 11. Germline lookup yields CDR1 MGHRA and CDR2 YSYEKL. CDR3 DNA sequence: TGCGCCAGCAGCCACGGAACCTGGGACAGGAGGTACGAGCAGTACTTC. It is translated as CASSHGTWDRRYEQYF.

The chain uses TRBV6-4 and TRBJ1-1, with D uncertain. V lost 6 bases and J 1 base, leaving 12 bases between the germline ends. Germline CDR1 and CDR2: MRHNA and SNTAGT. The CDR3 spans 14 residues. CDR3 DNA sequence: TGTGCCAGCAGATCGGAACACACGAACACTGAAGCTTTCTTT. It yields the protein CASRSEHTNTEAFF.

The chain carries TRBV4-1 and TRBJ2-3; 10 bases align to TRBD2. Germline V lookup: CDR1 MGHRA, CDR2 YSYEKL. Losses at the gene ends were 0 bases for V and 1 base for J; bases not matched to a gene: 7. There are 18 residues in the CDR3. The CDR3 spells CASSQERLAGAGTDTQYF. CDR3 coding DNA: TGCGCCAGCAGCCAAGAAAGGCTAGCGGGGGCCGGCACAGATACGCAGTATTTT.